This TCR beta chain was documented in a study of radiotherapy plus CTLA-4 blockade in lung cancer. The overall study: With approximately 30% of patients having disease control, objective responses were seen in approximately 17%.

To note about this clone: Its specificity is not known.

Receiving focal radiation plus CTLA-4 blockade with ipilimumab were patients who had chemo-refractory metastatic non-small-cell lung cancer. Here immunoSEQ multiplex PCR was the method, and the copy in TCRdb shows in-frame clones only, minus some. The table has about 38,000 clones, about 70% seen once. Germline CDR1 reads LNHDA; CDR2 reads SQIVND (reference sequence). Trimming removed 7 bases from V and 2 bases from J, with 11 bases in between. The CDR3 length is 13 residues. Broader study findings: Clones derived from tumor TCRs expanded in blood after radiotherapy plus ipilimumab.

This chain connects TRBV19 to TRBJ1-1; D is ambiguous. The sequenced sample was peripheral blood, obtained from a patient treated with radiotherapy plus ipilimumab. The origin of this receptor is a human donor with non-small cell lung cancer who had stable disease on radiotherapy plus ipilimumab. CDR3 coding DNA: TGTGCCAGTATTAAGACGGCTAACACTGAAGCTTTCTTT. It codes for CASIKTANTEAFF. Together with reference TRBV19 and TRBJ1-1, the CDR3 gives the full variable domain: DGGITQSPKYLFRKEGQNVTLSCEQNLNHDAMYWYRQDPGQGLRLIYYSQIVNDFQKGDIAEGYSVSREKKESFPLTVTSAQKNPTAFYLCASIKTANTEAFFGQGTRLTVV.